Sequencing of this TCR beta chain was carried out in a study of blood T cell repertoires in COVID-19. Study-wide background: Acute and convalescent COVID-19 samples came from the United States, Italy and Spain. The analysed material was cDNA or gDNA that came from T cells, B-cell-depleted T cells, or PBMCs.

This CDR3 comprises 13 residues. The V end was cut by 0 bases, the J end by 3 bases, with 6 bases between. The germline gives CDR1 LGHNA, CDR2 YNFKEQ. Original processing methods: Estimates of nucleated cell counts were drawn from the amplification of reference gene primers. Profiling relied on immunoSEQ multiplex PCR, and the TCRdb table lists in-frame clones only, not all of them. V, J and clone size are those of that table, while D and trimming were read from the DNA. The sample yields approximately 240,000 clones, 84% seen once. Material for sequencing was peripheral blood. V gene TRBV4-2 combines with J gene TRBJ2-7; D is perhaps TRBD1 (5 bases). This TCR was sampled from a woman aged 55-69 years with acute or convalescent COVID-19. The CDR3 region is CASSQEQGYEQYF. The CDR3 DNA follows: TGTGCCAGCAGCCAAGAGCAGGGCTACGAGCAGTACTTC.